This is a list of T cell receptor beta chains from one sample in a study of blood T cell repertoires in COVID-19. TCRdb's copy holds only in-frame clones and misses some; the assay was immunoSEQ multiplex PCR. In the table there are 250,000 to 300,000 clones, roughly 90% of which are singletons. Sequencing was done on a sample of peripheral blood. These receptors originate from a woman aged 25 to 39 with COVID-19, enrolled during active disease. CDR3s leave out the opening cysteine and the closing phenylalanine or tryptophan. Size is stated for part of the rows, as once, few or many counts, or as a class when the clone is expanded.

v_gene,abundance,j_gene,CDR3aa
TRBV12-5,-,TRBJ1-2,ASGSDSAYGYT
TRBV6-6,-,TRBJ2-7,ASSDRGHEQY
TRBV5-5,-,TRBJ2-1,ASSLRDRGFNEQF
TRBV4-1,-,TRBJ2-1,ASSQESGGSVNEQF
TRBV9,few,TRBJ2-5,ASSAGTSGGAGETQY
TRBV5-1,-,TRBJ2-1,ASSLRQYDEQF
TRBV30,-,TRBJ1-2,AWSRLPPNYGYT
TRBV4-2,-,TRBJ2-1,ASSQASLPSGGAYEQF
TRBV6-5,-,TRBJ1-5,ASNRQGRNQPQH
TRBV5-1,-,TRBJ1-1,ASSLTYGLRLTEAF
TRBV6-5,once,TRBJ2-2,ASSYSRGPTGELF
TRBV28,-,TRBJ1-5,ASSFRGRGQPQH
TRBV3-1/TRBV3-2,-,TRBJ2-5,ASSPPLVDQETQY
TRBV19,-,TRBJ2-5,ASSIEGGQETQY
TRBV10-2,medium-sized,TRBJ2-2,ASGQENTGELF
TRBV6-2/TRBV6-3,-,TRBJ1-3,ASSPMGAHYSGNTIY
TRBV18,-,TRBJ1-1,ASSSMNTEAF
TRBV5-4,-,TRBJ2-3,ASSIDVEGGPFTDTQY
TRBV3-1/TRBV3-2,-,TRBJ1-1,ASSQEEGVTEAF
TRBV5-5,-,TRBJ1-1,ASIKGAMNTEAF
TRBV7-2,-,TRBJ1-5,ASSQGQGYNQPQH
TRBV5-1,-,TRBJ1-4,ASSLVGGEKLF
TRBV4-1,-,TRBJ2-5,ASSLTAGGHKTQY
TRBV3-1/TRBV3-2,-,TRBJ2-7,ASSQDAWTSGGPSYEQY
TRBV28,-,TRBJ2-2,ASSGVRGPAGELF
TRBV10-2,-,TRBJ2-1,ASSDTFPGDYNEQF
TRBV7-2,-,TRBJ2-5,ASSLAGTSEGETQY
TRBV12-3/TRBV12-4,-,TRBJ2-3,ASSSGWGGY
TRBV11-3,-,TRBJ2-2,ASSLAGTGELF
TRBV5-6,-,TRBJ1-6,ASSLLEGATYNSPLH
TRBV27,-,TRBJ2-2,ASSSIDNTGELF
TRBV9,-,TRBJ2-3,ASSVVLADRDTQY
TRBV5-1,-,TRBJ1-1,ASSLDGQGGSTEAF
TRBV5-3,-,TRBJ2-7,ARSLGSGAARYEQY
TRBV28,-,TRBJ1-2,ASSYTGQGVGDYGYT
TRBV12-3/TRBV12-4,-,TRBJ1-3,ASSFLNTIY
TRBV9,-,TRBJ1-2,ASSVVGQGGYGYT
TRBV19,-,TRBJ2-1,ASSIGRALNEQF
TRBV10-3,-,TRBJ2-5,AISEPGQGLSETQY
TRBV7-9,-,TRBJ1-6,ASSLVQGPGSPLH
TRBV19,-,TRBJ1-1,ASSIRGGTEAF
TRBV20-1,-,TRBJ2-7,SAGHYEQY
TRBV7-9,-,TRBJ1-1,ASSRASKNTEAF
TRBV5-1,few,TRBJ2-1,ASSLIGRGVRTSDNEQF
TRBV12-3/TRBV12-4,-,TRBJ1-3,ATATGLGNTIY
TRBV5-1,-,TRBJ1-1,ASSLEGSGEAF
TRBV5-5,-,TRBJ2-5,ASRMGAGPETQY
TRBV7-6,-,TRBJ1-3,ASSFAGFGNTIY
TRBV18,-,TRBJ2-3,ASSPGLAGGTDTQY
TRBV27,-,TRBJ1-2,ASSDRGGNYGYT
TRBV4-1,few,TRBJ2-2,ASSPLRGWTGELF
TRBV6-2/TRBV6-3,-,TRBJ1-5,ASSRRGQGDQPQH
TRBV13,-,TRBJ2-2,ASSLGRGAGGELF
TRBV2,once,TRBJ1-1,ATREGGYTF
TRBV5-1,-,TRBJ2-7,ASSETSASYEQY
TRBV30,-,TRBJ2-7,AWSVLDFYEQY
TRBV12-5,-,TRBJ2-5,ASGQGLQETQY